Listed below are T cell receptor beta chains from one sample, sequenced in a study of regulatory T cells in long-lasting Graves disease. TCRdb redid the calling of the multiplex PCR reads with MiXCR, one entry per CDR3 protein. The sample lists 350,000 to 500,000 distinct CDR3 sequences; approximately 14% were seen once. In addition, the sample was reused for a study of T cells in Graves' hyperthyroidism and ophthalmopathy.

This specimen consisted of peripheral blood mononuclear cells (PBMCs), obtained at new diagnosis, from a patient treated with antithyroid drugs. These receptors were obtained from a woman between 45 and 60 years old with Graves disease. Each CDR3 is given with its conserved first and last residue. The order of the fields is V gene, clone size, J gene, D gene, CDR3 protein, CDR3 DNA. The D gene is left open where the match is weak. Some rows have no size entry. The others give once, few or many, or a class for an expanded clone.

V gene: TRBV28
clone size: NA
J gene: TRBJ1-5
D gene: NA
CDR3 protein: CASSIGHLSNQPQHF
CDR3 DNA: TGTGCCAGCAGTATCGGACACTTGAGCAATCAGCCCCAGCATTTT

V gene: TRBV7-2
clone size: many
J gene: TRBJ1-1
D gene: TRBD1
CDR3 protein: CASSLRPGQVSNTEAFF
CDR3 DNA: TGTGCCAGCAGCTTACGTCCTGGACAGGTGTCGAACACTGAAGCTTTCTTT

V gene: TRBV11-2
clone size: many
J gene: TRBJ2-3
D gene: TRBD2
CDR3 protein: CASSLEPAGGEGDTQYF
CDR3 DNA: TGTGCCAGCAGCTTAGAACCTGCGGGAGGGGAGGGAGATACGCAGTATTTT

V gene: TRBV3-1
clone size: many
J gene: TRBJ2-5
D gene: TRBD1
CDR3 protein: CASSQGGTEETQYF
CDR3 DNA: TGTGCCAGCAGCCAAGGGGGGACAGAAGAGACCCAGTACTTC

V gene: TRBV7-3
clone size: many
J gene: TRBJ2-1
D gene: NA
CDR3 protein: CASSRVPLAPGQTYNEQFF
CDR3 DNA: TGTGCCAGCAGCCGCGTTCCCCTAGCGCCGGGACAGACTTACAATGAGCAGTTCTTC

V gene: TRBV5-1
clone size: NA
J gene: TRBJ1-5
D gene: TRBD1
CDR3 protein: CASSLAPGTGLQPQHF
CDR3 DNA: TGCGCCAGCAGCTTGGCCCCCGGGACAGGGCTTCAGCCCCAGCATTTT

V gene: TRBV28
clone size: few
J gene: TRBJ2-7
D gene: TRBD1
CDR3 protein: CASIRQGAPYEQYF
CDR3 DNA: TGTGCCAGCATCCGACAGGGGGCCCCCTACGAGCAGTACTTC

V gene: TRBV7-3
clone size: few
J gene: TRBJ2-1
D gene: TRBD2
CDR3 protein: CASSPGAGWVNEQFF
CDR3 DNA: TGTGCCAGCAGCCCAGGAGCGGGATGGGTCAATGAGCAGTTCTTC

V gene: TRBV4-1
clone size: NA
J gene: TRBJ2-7
D gene: TRBD2
CDR3 protein: CASSQEWVASGSYEQYF
CDR3 DNA: TGCGCCAGCAGCCAAGAATGGGTAGCTAGCGGCTCCTACGAGCAGTACTTC

V gene: TRBV19
clone size: few
J gene: TRBJ1-5
D gene: TRBD1
CDR3 protein: CATTPLPGQGKLSNQPQHF
CDR3 DNA: TGTGCCACCACCCCGTTACCGGGACAGGGGAAGTTGAGCAATCAGCCCCAGCATTTT

V gene: TRBV6-1
clone size: NA
J gene: TRBJ1-1
D gene: NA
CDR3 protein: CASIQGEYTEALF
CDR3 DNA: TGTGCCAGCATACAGGGAGAGTACACTGAAGCTTTATTT

V gene: TRBV28
clone size: NA
J gene: TRBJ1-3
D gene: NA
CDR3 protein: CASRPTGIKGNTIYF
CDR3 DNA: TGTGCCAGCAGACCAACAGGGATTAAGGGAAACACCATATATTTT

V gene: TRBV11-2
clone size: many
J gene: TRBJ2-7
D gene: TRBD2
CDR3 protein: CASEGLAKDEQYF
CDR3 DNA: TGTGCCAGCGAGGGACTAGCGAAGGACGAGCAGTACTTC

V gene: TRBV11-2
clone size: few
J gene: TRBJ1-5
D gene: NA
CDR3 protein: CASSLGLPSNQPQHF
CDR3 DNA: TGTGCCAGCAGCTTAGGACTTCCTAGCAATCAGCCCCAGCATTTT

V gene: TRBV12-3/TRBV12-4
clone size: many
J gene: TRBJ2-1
D gene: NA
CDR3 protein: CASRSPRTAGQEQFF
CDR3 DNA: TGTGCCAGCAGGTCTCCACGAACGGCGGGACAAGAGCAGTTCTTC

V gene: TRBV6-5
clone size: few
J gene: TRBJ2-7
D gene: NA
CDR3 protein: CASGSPLSGDYEQYF
CDR3 DNA: TGTGCCAGCGGTTCCCCCCTTAGCGGCGATTACGAGCAGTACTTC

V gene: TRBV20-1
clone size: many
J gene: TRBJ2-1
D gene: TRBD2
CDR3 protein: CSAAGVHYYNEQFF
CDR3 DNA: TGCAGTGCCGCGGGAGTCCACTACTACAATGAGCAGTTCTTC

V gene: TRBV27
clone size: many
J gene: TRBJ2-5
D gene: NA
CDR3 protein: CASRPARQAEWGETQYF
CDR3 DNA: TGTGCCAGCAGACCCGCGCGGCAGGCGGAGTGGGGTGAGACCCAGTACTTC

V gene: TRBV2
clone size: NA
J gene: TRBJ2-7
D gene: NA
CDR3 protein: CASSSPPQGSYEQYF
CDR3 DNA: TGTGCCAGCAGTAGCCCCCCGCAGGGGAGCTACGAGCAGTACTTC

V gene: TRBV7-2
clone size: few
J gene: TRBJ2-2
D gene: TRBD2
CDR3 protein: CASSLHVSSGNTGELFF
CDR3 DNA: TGTGCCAGCAGCTTACATGTGTCTAGCGGAAACACCGGGGAGCTGTTTTTT

V gene: TRBV12-3/TRBV12-4
clone size: many
J gene: TRBJ2-7
D gene: TRBD1
CDR3 protein: CASRRDREEQYF
CDR3 DNA: TGTGCCAGCAGACGGGACAGGGAGGAGCAGTACTTC

V gene: TRBV5-5
clone size: many
J gene: TRBJ2-7
D gene: TRBD2
CDR3 protein: CASSLAGGSSYEQYF
CDR3 DNA: TGTGCCAGCAGCTTGGCGGGGGGATCCTCCTACGAGCAGTACTTC

V gene: TRBV28
clone size: NA
J gene: TRBJ1-6
D gene: NA
CDR3 protein: CASRTGTYNSPLHF
CDR3 DNA: TGTGCCAGCAGAACTGGAACTTATAATTCACCCCTCCACTTT

V gene: TRBV5-1
clone size: NA
J gene: TRBJ2-2
D gene: NA
CDR3 protein: CASRLPEANTGELFF
CDR3 DNA: TGCGCCAGCAGGCTACCGGAGGCGAACACCGGGGAGCTGTTTTTT

V gene: TRBV24-1
clone size: few
J gene: TRBJ2-5
D gene: NA
CDR3 protein: CATSAPGAFQETQYF
CDR3 DNA: TGTGCCACCAGTGCCCCAGGGGCTTTCCAAGAGACCCAGTACTTC

V gene: TRBV4-1
clone size: many
J gene: TRBJ2-7
D gene: NA
CDR3 protein: CASSQEGVSSYEQYF
CDR3 DNA: TGCGCCAGCAGCCAAGAAGGCGTGAGCTCCTACGAGCAGTACTTC

V gene: TRBV7-2
clone size: NA
J gene: TRBJ1-3
D gene: NA
CDR3 protein: CASSTRLLGNTIYF
CDR3 DNA: TGTGCCAGCAGTACCCGCCTCCTTGGAAACACCATATATTTT

V gene: TRBV30
clone size: many
J gene: TRBJ2-1
D gene: NA
CDR3 protein: CAWRGDDLIQFF
CDR3 DNA: TGTGCCTGGAGGGGGGACGACCTGATACAGTTCTTC

V gene: TRBV7-2
clone size: many
J gene: TRBJ2-1
D gene: TRBD1
CDR3 protein: CASSLFQGAIGEQFF
CDR3 DNA: TGTGCCAGCAGCTTATTCCAGGGGGCGATCGGTGAGCAGTTCTTC

V gene: TRBV5-1
clone size: many
J gene: TRBJ2-1
D gene: TRBD2
CDR3 protein: CASSLEGGEYNEQFF
CDR3 DNA: TGCGCCAGCAGCTTGGAGGGAGGGGAGTACAATGAGCAGTTCTTC

V gene: TRBV29-1
clone size: many
J gene: TRBJ1-1
D gene: TRBD1
CDR3 protein: CSVYRGGVNTEAFF
CDR3 DNA: TGCAGCGTATACAGGGGAGGGGTGAACACTGAAGCTTTCTTT

V gene: TRBV18
clone size: NA
J gene: TRBJ1-1
D gene: TRBD1
CDR3 protein: CASSPPTGDIMNTEAFF
CDR3 DNA: TGTGCCAGCTCACCACCGACAGGGGATATTATGAACACTGAAGCTTTCTTT

V gene: TRBV6-5
clone size: many
J gene: TRBJ1-1
D gene: NA
CDR3 protein: CASSYRGVYTEAFF
CDR3 DNA: TGTGCCAGCAGTTACAGGGGAGTTTACACTGAAGCTTTCTTT

V gene: TRBV11-2
clone size: many
J gene: TRBJ2-5
D gene: NA
CDR3 protein: CASSLGGVLETQYF
CDR3 DNA: TGTGCCAGCAGCTTAGGTGGGGTACTGGAGACCCAGTACTTC